Presented here are 23 T cell receptor beta chains from one specimen sequenced in a study of blood T cell repertoires in COVID-19. The table came from immunoSEQ multiplex PCR; TCRdb's copy has only in-frame clones and leaves some out. The repertoire holds roughly 110,000 clones, with nearly 90% as singletons. Sequencing was performed on peripheral blood. The receptors were sampled from an older woman who had recovered from COVID-19.

The chain carries TRBV29-1 and TRBJ2-3, with 9 positions matching TRBD2. The trim removed 3 bases at V and 3 bases at J, leaving 7 bases unmatched. The CDR3 has 15 residues. Per germline, CDR1 SQVTM and CDR2 ANQGSEA. The CDR3 region has the DNA TGCAGCGTTGATGGGCTAGCGGGAAGGACAGATACGCAGTATTTT. Encoded protein: CSVDGLAGRTDTQYF.

This chain uses TRBV5-4 with TRBJ1-2, with D possibly being TRBD1 (5 bases). The CDR3 has 13 amino acids. V lost 3 bases, J lost 2 bases, and 8 bases lay in between. Germline loops: CDR1 SGHNT, CDR2 YYREEE (reference sequence). CDR3 nucleotide sequence: TGTGCCAGCAGCTCGGCAGGGAACTATGGCTACACCTTC. Its protein product is CASSSAGNYGYTF.

This clone is a singleton in its sample. The rearrangement links TRBV29-1 to TRBJ2-1; the D gene is possibly TRBD1 (6 bases). Trimming shortened V by 5 bases and J by 12 bases, and 14 bases separated the two germline ends. From germline, CDR1 is SQVTM and CDR2 ANQGSEA. CDR3 length equals 11 residues. CDR3 in DNA: TGCAGCGTTAAGGGGGAGATGGTGCAGTTCTTC. It specifies CSVKGEMVQFF.

In its sample, this clone was seen once. The chain employs TRBV30 and TRBJ2-1; 11 bases match TRBD2. V lost 4 bases and J lost 6; bases outside the gene matches: 5. Germline V gene sequence: CDR1 GTSNPN, CDR2 SVGIG (reference sequence). This CDR3 has 14 amino acids. CDR3 sequence reads: CAWTSGGRFNEQFF. The CDR3 DNA reads as TGTGCCTGGACTAGCGGGGGGAGGTTCAATGAGCAGTTCTTC.

The V and J genes are TRBV2 and TRBJ1-5; 9 bases align to TRBD1. The CDR3 length is 17 residues. The germline V gene encodes CDR1 SNHLY and CDR2 FYNNEI. The trim removed 6 bases at V and 2 bases at J, leaving 11 bases unmatched. The CDR3 nucleotides are TGTGCCAGCAGCCCCGGGACAGGGAGGAGGGGCAATCAGCCCCAGCATTTT. It yields the protein CASSPGTGRRGNQPQHF. Filled out from reference TRBV2 and TRBJ1-5, the complete variable domain reads EPEVTQTPSHQVTQMGQEVILRCVPISNHLYFYWYRQILGQKVEFLVSFYNNEISEKSEIFDDQFSVERPDGSNFTLKIRSTKLEDSAMYFCASSPGTGRRGNQPQHFGDGTRLSIL.

J is TRBJ2-7 and V is TRBV5-5; TRBD1 agrees at 8 bases. The CDR3 runs to 15 residues. Looked up from germline, CDR1 is SGHKS and CDR2 is YYEKEE (reference sequence). Trimming took 4 bases from V and 3 from J; bases not matched to a gene: 9. In nucleotides, the CDR3 is TGTGCCAGCAGCCTAAAGGACAGGGTGGGCTACGAGCAGTACTTC. It yields the protein CASSLKDRVGYEQYF. The full variable domain, rest sourced from reference TRBV5-5 and TRBJ2-7, is DAGVTQSPTHLIKTRGQQVTLRCSPISGHKSVSWYQQVLGQGPQFIFQYYEKEERGRGNFPDRFSARQFPNYSSELNVNALLLGDSALYLCASSLKDRVGYEQYFGPGTRLTVT.

The chain couples TRBV7-2 to TRBJ1-4; D possibly corresponds to TRBD1 (5 bases). Germline V CDR1 and CDR2: SGHTA, FQGNSA. The CDR3 consists of 14 residues. Trimming took off 5 bases at V and 12 bases at J, with 19 bases between the two ends. The CDR3 sequence is CASSKPSQDSELFF. The CDR3 DNA reads TGTGCCAGCAGCAAACCCTCACAGGATTCGGAACTGTTTTTT.

This clone was counted a single time. The V and J genes are TRBV4-1 and TRBJ2-3; TRBD2 is a possible D gene (6 bases). Germline lookup yields CDR1 MGHRA and CDR2 YSYEKL. This CDR3 has 15 residues. V gave up 7 bases and J gave up 5 bases, with 19 bases separating them. For the CDR3, the DNA is TGCGCCAGCACCCTGACTAGGAGTGGCCAAGATACGCAGTATTTT. Its translation is CASTLTRSGQDTQYF.

The chain carries TRBV7-2 and TRBJ2-2, with no clear D. Germline V gene lookup returns CDR1 SGHTA and CDR2 FQGNSA. This CDR3 has 15 amino acids. V was clipped by 5 bases and J by 5 bases, with 15 bases between them. CDR3 DNA: TGTGCCAGCAGCCCCATGCGGTTGTCTACCGGGGAGCTGTTTTTT. Its translation: CASSPMRLSTGELFF.

V gene TRBV6-2 or TRBV6-3 combines with J gene TRBJ2-2, with D perhaps matching TRBD2 (6 bases). Trimming pared 5 bases from V and 7 bases from J, leaving 14 bases between. The CDR3 has 14 residues. In germline, CDR1 is MNHEY, CDR2 SVGEGT. DNA for the CDR3: TGTGCCAGCAGTAAGACTAGTCGGGGCGGGGAGCTGTTTTTT. It translates to CASSKTSRGGELFF.

This rearrangement joins TRBV7-8 to TRBJ1-5; possibly TRBD1 for D (6 bases). CDR3 size: 16 residues. Per the germline V gene, CDR1 is SGHVS and CDR2 is FQNEAQ. V lost 5 bases and J lost 1, with 15 bases in between. CDR3 sequence: CASSQLRTVSNQPQHF. DNA of the CDR3: TGTGCCAGCAGCCAACTCCGGACAGTCAGCAATCAGCCCCAGCATTTT.

The chain employs TRBV4-1 and TRBJ2-7; D unresolved. CDR1 is MGHRA, CDR2 YSYEKL, per germline. The CDR3 consists of 16 residues. Trimming cost V 3 bases and J 6 bases, with 21 bases left between them. CDR3 sequence: CASSHSLRVRPAEQYF. As DNA, the CDR3 is TGCGCCAGCAGCCATTCATTACGGGTTAGACCCGCCGAGCAGTACTTC.

The rearrangement links TRBV4-1 to TRBJ2-7; 10 bases agree with TRBD1. Germline lookup yields CDR1 MGHRA and CDR2 YSYEKL. V was clipped by 3 bases and J by 3 bases; unmatched bases: 8. This CDR3 region has 16 residues. The chain's CDR3 is CASSHSPGQGYYEQYF. In DNA, the CDR3 is TGCGCCAGCAGCCATTCCCCGGGACAGGGGTACTACGAGCAGTACTTC.

DNA for the CDR3: TGTGCCAGTCAGGACAGGGTCTTATATGGCTACACCTTC. Encoded protein: CASQDRVLYGYTF. The V call is TRBV19, the J call TRBJ1-2, with TRBD1 identical over 8 bases. Germline values: CDR1 LNHDA, CDR2 SQIVND (reference sequence). The CDR3 runs 13 residues. V was clipped by 8 bases and J by 5 bases; unmatched bases: 7.

The V and J genes are TRBV5-1 and TRBJ1-2; D is uncertain. Germline CDR1 is SGHRS and CDR2 is YFSETQ. This CDR3 is 13 amino acids long. Trimming stripped 4 bases from V and 2 bases from J, with 9 bases between. CDR3 region: CASSPNSNYGYTF. The DNA for the CDR3 is TGCGCCAGCAGCCCGAACAGCAACTATGGCTACACCTTC.

The J gene is TRBJ1-5, the V gene TRBV19; D is perhaps TRBD1 (6 bases). V gave up 5 bases and J gave up 6 bases, with 20 bases separating them. CDR1 is LNHDA, CDR2 SQIVND, per germline (reference sequence). The CDR3 totals 16 residues. The CDR3 sequence: CASSPLGQTGSQPQHF. The DNA of the CDR3 is TGTGCCAGTAGTCCACTCGGACAGACTGGTAGTCAGCCCCAGCATTTT.

This clone was picked up a small number of times. This chain uses TRBV6-5 with TRBJ1-5; 8 bases line up with TRBD1. V shed 6 bases and J 7 bases; nucleotides not matched to a gene: 2. The CDR3 is made up of 12 amino acids. Per the germline V gene, CDR1 is MNHEY and CDR2 is SVGAGI. The CDR3 loop reads CASSSGGQPQHF. In nucleotides, the CDR3 is TGTGCCAGCAGCTCAGGGGGCCAGCCCCAGCATTTT.

The V and J genes are TRBV4-1 and TRBJ2-7; 13 bases are a match to TRBD2. V lost 3 bases and J lost 3; bases outside the gene matches: 11. The V gene's germline CDR1 is MGHRA and CDR2 YSYEKL. CDR3 size: 18 residues. Here the CDR3 reads CASSHPPGTSGEGYEQYF. CDR3 in DNA: TGCGCCAGCAGCCATCCCCCGGGGACTAGCGGGGAGGGCTACGAGCAGTACTTC.

The chain recombines TRBV4-2 with TRBJ2-6; possible D gene TRBD1, 6 bases. The V gene lost 7 bases and the J gene lost 0 bases, with 25 bases spanning the gap. This CDR3 region has 20 residues. From germline, CDR1 is LGHNA and CDR2 YNFKEQ. For the CDR3, the DNA is TGTGCCAGCAAGGGCGGGCTGGTCGGACAGTTTACCTCTGGGGCCAACGTCCTGACTTTC. Its protein is CASKGGLVGQFTSGANVLTF.

The chain has TRBV18 and TRBJ1-2; TRBD1 aligns across 10 bases. CDR3 size: 16 residues. J lost 6 bases, V lost 3 bases, and 10 bases had no gene match. CDR1 is KGHSH and CDR2 is LQKENI in the germline V gene. CDR3 loop: CASSPVPGTGVDGYTF. The CDR3 DNA follows: TGTGCCAGCTCACCCGTCCCCGGGACAGGGGTGGATGGCTACACCTTC.

V usage is TRBV7-2 and J usage is TRBJ1-6; D is ambiguous. V lost 2 bases and J 10 bases, leaving 12 bases between the germline ends. This CDR3 spans 14 amino acids. Germline assignment: CDR1 SGHTA and CDR2 FQGNSA. The CDR3 is CASSLSAFGSPLHF. In nucleotides, the CDR3 is TGTGCCAGCAGCTTAAGCGCCTTTGGGTCACCCCTCCACTTT.

CDR3 sequence: CASSTGLAGVTEQFF. The CDR3 DNA is TGTGCCAGCAGCACCGGACTAGCGGGAGTCACTGAGCAGTTCTTC. This chain uses TRBV2 with TRBJ2-1; 13 bases map to TRBD2. CDR3 length: 15 residues. The germline V gene has CDR1 SNHLY and CDR2 FYNNEI. V shed 6 bases and J 9 bases; nucleotides not matched to a gene: 8.

The chain couples TRBV30 to TRBJ1-5; D uncertain. The germline V gene encodes CDR1 GTSNPN and CDR2 SVGIG (reference sequence). Trimming removed 5 bases at V and 5 bases at J, with 13 bases between. The CDR3 consists of 13 residues. The CDR3 is CAWGQAGDQPQHF. The CDR3 coding sequence is TGTGCCTGGGGCCAGGCCGGGGATCAGCCCCAGCATTTT.